The rows below give T cell receptor beta chains drawn from one sample of a study of neurological immune-mediated disorders. TCRdb passed the 5' RACE reads through MiXCR, listing each CDR3 protein once. The sample comprises 60,000 to 75,000 distinct CDR3 sequences, more than 8% of which are singletons, and around an eighth rests with the top ten. The sample comprised PBMCs. All receptors come from a young man in good health. CDR3s include the opening cysteine and the closing phenylalanine or tryptophan. The order of the fields is J gene, V gene, CDR3 length, D gene, clone size, CDR3 DNA, CDR3 protein. A D gene is named only where the DNA matches it firmly. Size is stated for part of the rows, as once, few or many counts, or as a class when the clone is expanded.

J gene: TRBJ2-3; V gene: TRBV7-2; CDR3 length: 15; D gene: NA; clone size: many; CDR3 DNA: TGTGCCAGCAGCCCTAATAGCGGAAGCACAGATACGCAGTATTTT; CDR3 protein: CASSPNSGSTDTQYF
J gene: TRBJ1-5; V gene: TRBV5-1; CDR3 length: 13; D gene: NA; clone size: NA; CDR3 DNA: TGCTTCAGCAGCCCCTGGGGAGGTCAGCCCCAGCATTTT; CDR3 protein: CFSSPWGGQPQHF
J gene: TRBJ2-5; V gene: TRBV5-1; CDR3 length: 15; D gene: TRBD1; clone size: many; CDR3 DNA: TGCGCCAGCAGCACGGGACAGGGTGAATCGGAGACCCAGTACTTC; CDR3 protein: CASSTGQGESETQYF
J gene: TRBJ2-2; V gene: TRBV7-9; CDR3 length: 16; D gene: TRBD2; clone size: many; CDR3 DNA: TGTGCCAGCAGCGTACGACTAGCGCCCAACACCGGGGAGCTGTTTTTT; CDR3 protein: CASSVRLAPNTGELFF
J gene: TRBJ2-1; V gene: TRBV5-1; CDR3 length: 15; D gene: NA; clone size: many; CDR3 DNA: TGCGCCAGCAGCTTGGGGACTGCCTCCTACAATGAGCAGTTCTTC; CDR3 protein: CASSLGTASYNEQFF
J gene: TRBJ1-1; V gene: TRBV28; CDR3 length: 15; D gene: NA; clone size: many; CDR3 DNA: TGTGCCAGCACCGTCGGGGAACCATGGGGCACTGAAGCTTTCTTT; CDR3 protein: CASTVGEPWGTEAFF
J gene: TRBJ2-5; V gene: TRBV6-1; CDR3 length: 14; D gene: NA; clone size: many; CDR3 DNA: TGTGCCAGCATCCTTCGGCACGGGGACGAGACCCAGTACTTC; CDR3 protein: CASILRHGDETQYF
J gene: TRBJ2-7; V gene: TRBV20-1; CDR3 length: 17; D gene: TRBD2; clone size: many; CDR3 DNA: TGCAGTGCAACCAGGACTAGCGGGAGGTCACTCCACTACGAGCAGTACTTC; CDR3 protein: CSATRTSGRSLHYEQYF
J gene: TRBJ2-1; V gene: TRBV27; CDR3 length: 17; D gene: NA; clone size: many; CDR3 DNA: TGTGCCAGCAGTTCCACTCTTTCACTCCGGGACTCCGAGGCGGAGTTCTTC; CDR3 protein: CASSSTLSLRDSEAEFF
J gene: TRBJ1-2; V gene: TRBV2; CDR3 length: 15; D gene: NA; clone size: many; CDR3 DNA: TGTGCCAGCAGTGAAGGACTCGTTCGCGGGGATGGCTACACCTTC; CDR3 protein: CASSEGLVRGDGYTF
J gene: TRBJ2-2; V gene: TRBV4-1; CDR3 length: 18; D gene: NA; clone size: many; CDR3 DNA: TGCGCCAGCAGCCCCTACCCTTCTCGCGCTACGAACACCGGGGAGCTGTTTTTT; CDR3 protein: CASSPYPSRATNTGELFF
J gene: TRBJ2-2; V gene: TRBV12-3/TRBV12-4; CDR3 length: 17; D gene: TRBD1; clone size: many; CDR3 DNA: TGTGCCAGCAGTTTCACCCGACAGGGTTTTTCAACCGGGGAGCTGTTTTTT; CDR3 protein: CASSFTRQGFSTGELFF
J gene: TRBJ2-1; V gene: TRBV6-1; CDR3 length: 15; D gene: TRBD1; clone size: many; CDR3 DNA: TGTGCCAGCAGTGAAGAGACAGGGGCGGCCAATGAGCAGTTCTTC; CDR3 protein: CASSEETGAANEQFF
J gene: TRBJ2-1; V gene: TRBV10-3; CDR3 length: 11; D gene: NA; clone size: many; CDR3 DNA: TGTGCCATCAGTGTCGGGAATGAGCAGTTCTTC; CDR3 protein: CAISVGNEQFF
J gene: TRBJ2-1; V gene: TRBV28; CDR3 length: 16; D gene: NA; clone size: many; CDR3 DNA: TGTGCCAGCAGTTTATCATGGGGGACATCCAACAATGAGCAGTTCTTC; CDR3 protein: CASSLSWGTSNNEQFF
J gene: TRBJ1-1; V gene: TRBV7-2; CDR3 length: 13; D gene: NA; clone size: few; CDR3 DNA: TGTGCCAGCAGCTTAGGCTATGGACTAGGAGCTTTCTTT; CDR3 protein: CASSLGYGLGAFF
J gene: TRBJ1-6; V gene: TRBV7-3; CDR3 length: 14; D gene: NA; clone size: few; CDR3 DNA: TGTGCCAGCAGCGCTACAGGGTCGGGTTCACCCCTCCACTTT; CDR3 protein: CASSATGSGSPLHF
J gene: TRBJ2-1; V gene: TRBV20-1; CDR3 length: 15; D gene: NA; clone size: many; CDR3 DNA: TGCAGTGCCGAGCATGGGGTAGATACCTACAATGAGCAGTTCTTC; CDR3 protein: CSAEHGVDTYNEQFF
J gene: TRBJ1-5; V gene: TRBV27; CDR3 length: 13; D gene: NA; clone size: many; CDR3 DNA: TGTGCCAGCAGTTCAGACAGCAATCAGCCCCAGCATTTT; CDR3 protein: CASSSDSNQPQHF
J gene: TRBJ2-7; V gene: TRBV25-1; CDR3 length: 12; D gene: NA; clone size: many; CDR3 DNA: TGTGCCAGCAGTGATTCGGGTTACGAGCAGTACTTC; CDR3 protein: CASSDSGYEQYF
J gene: TRBJ2-1; V gene: TRBV6-5; CDR3 length: 16; D gene: TRBD2; clone size: few; CDR3 DNA: TGTGCCAGCAGTTACTCTGCGGGAGGCTCCTGGGATGAGCAGTTCTTC; CDR3 protein: CASSYSAGGSWDEQFF
J gene: TRBJ2-5; V gene: TRBV5-1; CDR3 length: 16; D gene: TRBD1; clone size: many; CDR3 DNA: TGCGCCAGCAGCTTGGATGCAGGGGGTAATAAAGAGACCCAGTACTTC; CDR3 protein: CASSLDAGGNKETQYF
J gene: TRBJ2-5; V gene: TRBV7-2; CDR3 length: 13; D gene: NA; clone size: many; CDR3 DNA: TGTGCCAGCAGCTCCGAACAGGGTGAGACCCAGTACTTC; CDR3 protein: CASSSEQGETQYF
J gene: TRBJ2-7; V gene: TRBV2; CDR3 length: 14; D gene: TRBD1; clone size: NA; CDR3 DNA: TGTGCCAGCGCACGGACAGGGGGCTTCTACGAGCAGTACTTC; CDR3 protein: CASARTGGFYEQYF
J gene: TRBJ2-2; V gene: TRBV27; CDR3 length: 15; D gene: NA; clone size: many; CDR3 DNA: TGTGCCAGCAGTTTCGGAGGCGCGAACACCGGGGAGCTGTTTTTT; CDR3 protein: CASSFGGANTGELFF
J gene: TRBJ1-2; V gene: TRBV5-1; CDR3 length: 14; D gene: NA; clone size: many; CDR3 DNA: TGCGCCAGCAGCTTGGACAGGGTTTCCTATGGCTACACCTTC; CDR3 protein: CASSLDRVSYGYTF
J gene: TRBJ2-5; V gene: TRBV14; CDR3 length: 15; D gene: NA; clone size: many; CDR3 DNA: TGTGCCAGCAGCCAATCACGAGGGATGAGGGAGACCCAGTACTTC; CDR3 protein: CASSQSRGMRETQYF
J gene: TRBJ2-7; V gene: TRBV7-9; CDR3 length: 15; D gene: TRBD2; clone size: many; CDR3 DNA: TGTGCCAGCAGCTTAGATCCTAGCGGGATTTACGAGCAGTACTTC; CDR3 protein: CASSLDPSGIYEQYF
J gene: TRBJ2-1; V gene: TRBV6-1; CDR3 length: 13; D gene: NA; clone size: NA; CDR3 DNA: TGTGCCAGCAGTGGGCTTGACTACAATGAGCAGTTCTTC; CDR3 protein: CASSGLDYNEQFF
J gene: TRBJ1-2; V gene: TRBV24-1; CDR3 length: 13; D gene: NA; clone size: many; CDR3 DNA: TGTGCCACCAAAGGGCCCGCTAACTATGGCTACACCTTC; CDR3 protein: CATKGPANYGYTF
J gene: TRBJ1-1; V gene: TRBV20-1; CDR3 length: 15; D gene: TRBD1; clone size: many; CDR3 DNA: TGCAGTGCTAGATACTACAGGGGGACGAACACTGAAGCTTTCTTT; CDR3 protein: CSARYYRGTNTEAFF
J gene: TRBJ1-1; V gene: TRBV20-1; CDR3 length: 12; D gene: NA; clone size: NA; CDR3 DNA: TGCAGTGCTAGTGGAGTTGGGGAGGAAGCTTTCTTT; CDR3 protein: CSASGVGEEAFF
J gene: TRBJ2-2; V gene: TRBV30; CDR3 length: 14; D gene: NA; clone size: NA; CDR3 DNA: TGTGCCTTCACGACTAAACGTAACACCGGGGAGCTGTTTTTT; CDR3 protein: CAFTTKRNTGELFF
J gene: TRBJ2-7; V gene: TRBV29-1; CDR3 length: 17; D gene: TRBD2; clone size: many; CDR3 DNA: TGCAGCGTTGAAGTACGAGGGCCAGCGGGGGCGATCTACGAGCAGTACTTC; CDR3 protein: CSVEVRGPAGAIYEQYF
J gene: TRBJ2-3; V gene: TRBV7-7; CDR3 length: 14; D gene: TRBD2; clone size: many; CDR3 DNA: TGTGCCAGCAGCTTAGGAGCGGGAGGCGATACGCAGTATTTT; CDR3 protein: CASSLGAGGDTQYF
J gene: TRBJ2-7; V gene: TRBV27; CDR3 length: 15; D gene: TRBD2; clone size: many; CDR3 DNA: TGTGCCAGCAGTTCCCCGGGACTAGCAACCTACGAGCAGTACTTC; CDR3 protein: CASSSPGLATYEQYF
J gene: TRBJ2-7; V gene: TRBV12-3/TRBV12-4; CDR3 length: 11; D gene: NA; clone size: many; CDR3 DNA: TGTGCCAGCAGTTTACTCTACGAGCAGTACTTC; CDR3 protein: CASSLLYEQYF
J gene: TRBJ1-2; V gene: TRBV6-1; CDR3 length: 13; D gene: NA; clone size: many; CDR3 DNA: TGTGCCAGCAGGGACAGCCAATACTCGGGCTACACCTTC; CDR3 protein: CASRDSQYSGYTF
J gene: TRBJ2-3; V gene: TRBV10-3; CDR3 length: 15; D gene: TRBD2; clone size: many; CDR3 DNA: TGTGCCATCAGCCTGACTAGCGGGAGGTCAGATACGCAGTATTTT; CDR3 protein: CAISLTSGRSDTQYF
J gene: TRBJ2-1; V gene: TRBV5-1; CDR3 length: 15; D gene: TRBD2; clone size: many; CDR3 DNA: TGCGCCAGCAGCTTATCCGGGACTAGCAGGAATGAGCAGTTCTTC; CDR3 protein: CASSLSGTSRNEQFF